The 32 T cell receptor beta chains below come from one sample, sequenced in a study of blood T cell repertoires in COVID-19. Sequenced by immunoSEQ multiplex PCR; TCRdb stores in-frame clones only, minus some. The sample carries some 25,000 clones, approximately 91% recorded once. Source material: peripheral blood. These TCRs come from a man between 65 and 79 years old with COVID-19, enrolled during active disease.

The chain links TRBV20-1 to TRBJ2-3; the D gene is possibly TRBD2 (5 bases). Per the germline V gene, CDR1 is DFQATT and CDR2 is SNEGSKA (reference sequence). Between the trimmed V and J ends, which lost 6 bases and 4 bases, there was a span of 8 bases. This CDR3 is built from 11 residues. CDR3 coding DNA: TGCAGTGCCTCGGGGTCAGATACGCAGTATTTT. It translates to CSASGSDTQYF.

This chain uses TRBV11-2 with TRBJ2-7; D is unclear. CDR1 and CDR2 (germline): SGHAT, FQNNGV. This CDR3 has 12 residues. Between the trimmed V and J ends, which lost 2 bases and 4 bases, there was a span of 6 bases. CDR3 region: CASSLSSYEQYF. The DNA for the CDR3 is TGTGCCAGCAGCTTATCGAGTTACGAGCAGTACTTC. The full variable domain, in which reference TRBV11-2 and TRBJ2-7 provide the parts outside the CDR3, is EAGVAQSPRYKIIEKRQSVAFWCNPISGHATLYWYQQILGQGPKLLIQFQNNGVVDDSQLPKDRFSAERLKGVDSTLKIQPAKLEDSAVYLCASSLSSYEQYFGPGTRLTVT.

This clone was seen a single time. The chain combines TRBV5-1 with TRBJ2-1; TRBD2 matches 8 bases. CDR3 length equals 16 residues. Per germline, CDR1 SGHRS and CDR2 YFSETQ. Trimming took 2 bases from V and 0 from J; bases not matched to a gene: 4. This CDR3 reads CASSLIAGNSYNEQFF. The CDR3, as DNA: TGCGCCAGCAGCTTAATAGCGGGAAACTCCTACAATGAGCAGTTCTTC.

V gene TRBV5-1 combines with J gene TRBJ2-7; 10 bases fit TRBD1. V lost 5 bases to trimming and J lost 3 bases; unmatched junction nucleotides: 2. Germline CDR1 reads SGHRS; CDR2 reads YFSETQ. The CDR3 spans 13 residues. In DNA, the CDR3 is TGCGCCAGCAGTTGGACAGGGGGCTACGAGCAGTACTTC. This encodes CASSWTGGYEQYF.

V is TRBV24-1 and J is TRBJ2-5; D possibly corresponds to TRBD1 (5 bases). Germline V gene sequence: CDR1 KGHDR, CDR2 SFDVKD. The CDR3 covers 11 residues. Trimming cost V 3 bases and J 7 bases, with 5 bases left between them. Here the CDR3 DNA reads TGTGCCACCAGTGATGGGGCGACCCAGTACTTC. Translated, it gives CATSDGATQYF.

The chain employs TRBV25-1 and TRBJ1-3; no clear D gene. This CDR3 contains 15 residues. Germline assignment: CDR1 MGHDK and CDR2 SYGVNS. With 3 bases removed from V and 0 bases from J, the gap between germline ends came to 9 bases. The CDR3 is CASSDNSYSGNTIYF. CDR3 bases: TGTGCCAGCAGTGATAACTCATACTCTGGAAACACCATATATTTT.

This clone was picked up one time. This chain connects TRBV3-1 (or the pseudogene TRBV3-2) to TRBJ2-1, with 11 bases identical to TRBD1. Germline lookup yields CDR1 LGHDT and CDR2 YNNKEL (reference sequence). The junction had 4 bases not matched to a gene; V was cut back by 5 bases and J by 7 bases. The CDR3 spans 14 residues. The CDR3 is CASSSGTGGNEQFF. CDR3 DNA sequence: TGTGCCAGCAGCTCCGGGACAGGGGGGAATGAGCAGTTCTTC.

The CDR3 DNA reads as TGTGCCAGCAGTCCGGGACAGAGGAACACCGGGGAGCTGTTTTTT. Amino acid sequence: CASSPGQRNTGELFF. J is TRBJ2-2 and V is TRBV5-6, with 7 positions matching TRBD1. There are 15 residues in the CDR3. The trim removed 5 bases at V and 1 base at J, leaving 5 bases unmatched. CDR1 and CDR2 (germline): SGHDT, YYEEEE.

The genes are TRBV6-5 and TRBJ2-1; D is unresolved. Germline CDR1 MNHEY, CDR2 SVGAGI. Trimming shortened V by 4 bases and J by 7 bases, and 5 bases separated the two germline ends. The CDR3 contains 11 residues. CDR3 DNA sequence: TGTGCCAGCAGTTCTGCGAATGAGCAGTTCTTC. Its protein product is CASSSANEQFF.

This rearrangement joins TRBV6-6 to TRBJ1-1, with 9 bases aligning to TRBD1. This CDR3 contains 13 residues. The ends lost 4 bases at V and 4 bases at J; junction bases unmatched: 1. Germline assignment: CDR1 MNHNY and CDR2 SVGAGI (reference sequence). The CDR3 sequence: CASSLTGGTEAFF. The CDR3, as DNA: TGTGCCAGCAGTTTGACAGGGGGCACTGAAGCTTTCTTT.

The rearrangement uses TRBV28 and TRBJ2-1, with TRBD2 matching 8 bases. The J segment lost 4 bases and the V segment lost 5 bases, leaving 7 bases of the junction unmatched. The CDR3 loop spans 15 amino acids. The germline CDR1 and CDR2 sequences are MDHEN and SYDVKM. CDR3 loop: CASSQLAEPYNEQFF. CDR3 nucleotides: TGTGCCAGCAGTCAACTAGCGGAGCCATACAATGAGCAGTTCTTC.

This clone has only a few counts. The chain joins TRBV9 to TRBJ1-5; D may be TRBD1 (5 bases). CDR3 length: 12 amino acids. Trimming stripped 4 bases from V and 9 bases from J, with 11 bases between. Germline CDR1 SGDLS, CDR2 YYNGEE. The CDR3 DNA follows: TGTGCCAGCAGCCTCGGGGGTCCGCCCCAGCATTTT. This codes for CASSLGGPPQHF.

In nucleotides, the CDR3 is TGTGCCAGTAGTGGGCGACGGGGGTTTAGCTACAATGAGCAGTTCTTC. This encodes CASSGRRGFSYNEQFF. This chain joins TRBV19 and TRBJ2-1, with D possibly matching TRBD2 (6 bases). This CDR3 is 16 amino acids long. The germline V gene encodes CDR1 LNHDA and CDR2 SQIVND (reference sequence). V lost 5 bases and J 3 bases, leaving 17 bases between the germline ends.

J is TRBJ2-1 and V is TRBV27; D perhaps matches TRBD2 (5 bases). V dropped 6 bases and J dropped 4 bases, with 16 bases sitting between them. This CDR3 comprises 15 residues. The germline V gene has CDR1 MNHEY and CDR2 SMNVEV (reference sequence). Here the CDR3 DNA reads TGTGCCAGCAGCCCCTCTGGGAGTTTGTACAATGAGCAGTTCTTC. Its translation: CASSPSGSLYNEQFF.

V gene TRBV29-1 combines with J gene TRBJ2-1; tentative D call: TRBD1 (7 bases). CDR1 and CDR2 (germline): SQVTM, ANQGSEA. V lost 3 bases, J lost 7 bases, and 19 bases lay in between. The CDR3 consists of 15 residues. DNA of the CDR3: TGCAGCGTTGACAGGGGGGACGTTTCTTATAATGAGCAGTTCTTC. Encoded protein: CSVDRGDVSYNEQFF.

V gene TRBV5-1 combines with J gene TRBJ2-1, with 7 bases aligning to TRBD2. J lost 3 bases, V lost 4 bases, and 7 bases had no gene match. The CDR3 sequence is 15 residues long. The germline CDR1 and CDR2 sequences are SGHRS and YFSETQ. The CDR3 sequence: CASSPEERGYNEQFF. The CDR3 nucleotides are TGCGCCAGCAGCCCCGAGGAGCGGGGCTACAATGAGCAGTTCTTC.

Here the CDR3 reads CASSQKGLPVDEQFF. The CDR3 DNA follows: TGCGCCAGCAGCCAGAAAGGACTCCCCGTGGATGAGCAGTTCTTC. This chain links TRBV4-1 with TRBJ2-1, with a tentative D call TRBD2 (5 bases). The germline V gene has CDR1 MGHRA and CDR2 YSYEKL. The germline V and J ends were trimmed by 3 bases and 8 bases, with 17 bases remaining between them. The CDR3 is made up of 15 amino acids.

The chain joins TRBV4-1 to TRBJ1-5; no firm D call. This CDR3 spans 14 amino acids. The V end was cut by 0 bases, the J end by 7 bases, with 10 bases between. Germline V gives CDR1 MGHRA, CDR2 YSYEKL. This chain's CDR3 is CASSQDPGGQPQHF. CDR3 nucleotide sequence: TGCGCCAGCAGCCAAGACCCGGGTGGCCAGCCCCAGCATTTT.

V is TRBV6-4 and J is TRBJ2-7, with D perhaps matching TRBD2 (5 bases). Germline V gene data show CDR1 as MRHNA and CDR2 as SNTAGT. This CDR3 region has 15 residues. The V and J ends lost 0 bases and 0 bases respectively, with 9 bases between them. CDR3 region: CASSDSVGDSYEQYF. The CDR3 DNA sequence: TGTGCCAGCAGTGACTCGGTGGGAGACTCCTACGAGCAGTACTTC.

The chain is built from TRBV5-1 and TRBJ2-7, with D possibly being TRBD2 (6 bases). The germline gives CDR1 SGHRS, CDR2 YFSETQ. CDR3 size: 17 residues. Trimming pared 4 bases from V and 0 bases from J, leaving 20 bases between. Written as DNA, the CDR3 is TGCGCCAGCAGCCACGGGGGAGGATTGGGTATCTCCTACGAGCAGTACTTC. As protein: CASSHGGGLGISYEQYF. Supplemented by reference TRBV5-1 and TRBJ2-7, the full variable domain reads KAGVTQTPRYLIKTRGQQVTLSCSPISGHRSVSWYQQTPGQGLQFLFEYFSETQRNKGNFPGRFSGRQFSNSRSEMNVSTLELGDSALYLCASSHGGGLGISYEQYFGPGTRLTVT.

The chain joins TRBV7-2 to TRBJ2-4, with 8 nucleotides matching TRBD1. Germline CDR1 is SGHTA and CDR2 is FQGNSA. V shed 4 bases and J 9 bases; nucleotides not matched to a gene: 5. This CDR3 contains 13 residues. The CDR3 DNA reads as TGTGCCAGCAGCTCTAACAGGGGGAGCATTCAGTACTTC. Translation gives CASSSNRGSIQYF. The full variable domain, rest sourced from reference TRBV7-2 and TRBJ2-4, is GAGVSQSPSNKVTEKGKDVELRCDPISGHTALYWYRQSLGQGLEFLIYFQGNSAPDKSGLPSDRFSAERTGGSVSTLTIQRTQQEDSAVYLCASSSNRGSIQYFGAGTRLSVL.

The rearrangement uses TRBV6-4 and TRBJ1-3; 10 positions agree with TRBD1. Germline V lookup: CDR1 MRHNA, CDR2 SNTAGT. The CDR3 runs 17 residues. With V trimmed by 3 bases and J by 4 bases, 9 bases remained unmatched. The CDR3, as DNA: TGTGCCAGCAGTGATACGAGACAGGGGGCGAACGGAAACACCATATATTTT. It codes for CASSDTRQGANGNTIYF.

The chain links TRBV6-6 to TRBJ1-1, with D possibly matching TRBD1 (6 bases). CDR1 is MNHNY and CDR2 is SVGAGI in the germline V gene (reference sequence). Between the trimmed V and J ends, which lost 4 bases and 1 base, there was a span of 7 bases. CDR3 length: 13 amino acids. As DNA, the CDR3 is TGTGCCAGCAGTTGGACAGCGAACACTGAAGCTTTCTTT. This gives the protein CASSWTANTEAFF.

The chain combines TRBV5-1 with TRBJ2-5; no definite D call. Deletions cut 4 bases from V and 5 bases from J, with 15 bases between. Germline CDR1 SGHRS, CDR2 YFSETQ. CDR3 length: 14 amino acids. Written as DNA, the CDR3 is TGCGCCAGCAGCCCAACAACCGGGTCCGAGACCCAGTACTTC. Translated: CASSPTTGSETQYF.

The CDR3 sequence: CASSRTGGGNTGELFF. As DNA, the CDR3 is TGTGCCAGCAGCCGGACAGGGGGCGGTAACACCGGGGAGCTGTTTTTT. V gene TRBV7-8 combines with J gene TRBJ2-2, with 11 bases identical to TRBD1. V was clipped by 5 bases and J by 2 bases; unmatched bases: 4. The length of the CDR3 is 16 residues. Per germline, CDR1 SGHVS and CDR2 FQNEAQ.

CDR3 protein: CASSTRTGGYYNEQFF. Here the CDR3 DNA reads TGTGCCAGCAGTACCCGAACAGGGGGCTATTACAATGAGCAGTTCTTC. The rearrangement joins TRBV27 to TRBJ2-1; 9 bases are shared with TRBD1. This CDR3 has 16 residues. Per germline, CDR1 MNHEY and CDR2 SMNVEV (reference sequence). The trim removed 5 bases at V and 4 bases at J, leaving 9 bases unmatched.

The chain uses TRBV10-3 and TRBJ2-5, with TRBD1 matching 8 bases. The CDR3 has 14 amino acids. J lost 2 bases, V lost 8 bases, and 7 bases had no gene match. Germline V gives CDR1 ENHRY, CDR2 SYGVKD. The DNA of the CDR3 is TGTGCCATCTCTTCCGGGACAGGTCAAGAGACCCAGTACTTC. Residues: CAISSGTGQETQYF.

The table lists this clone with a few counts. This sequence joins TRBV29-1 and TRBJ2-7; perhaps TRBD1 as D (5 bases). The V gene's germline CDR1 is SQVTM and CDR2 ANQGSEA. The CDR3 consists of 12 residues. V dropped 6 bases and J dropped 0 bases, with 9 bases sitting between them. The CDR3 DNA reads TGCAGCGTCAAGACAGACTCCTACGAGCAGTACTTC. Protein: CSVKTDSYEQYF.

The chain uses TRBV5-4 and TRBJ2-7; D is perhaps TRBD1 (6 bases). Germline V gene data show CDR1 as SGHNT and CDR2 as YYREEE (reference sequence). V shed 0 bases and J shed 5 bases, with 12 bases lying between them. This CDR3 region has 14 residues. The CDR3, as DNA: TGTGCCAGCAGCTTGGTACCGGGACACGACGAGCAGTACTTC. Encoded protein: CASSLVPGHDEQYF.

The chain is built from TRBV21-1 and TRBJ2-7; the table's TRBD2 call for D was not verified on the DNA. TRBV21-1 is a known pseudogene. There are 14 residues in the CDR3. Here the CDR3 reads CASSPRTGSDEQYF. In nucleotides, the CDR3 is TGTGCCAGCAGCCCCAGGACGGGATCGGACGAGCAGTACTTC.

CDR3 in DNA: TGCGCCAGCAGCCAGGCGACCCTCGCGGGAGGGCCAGATACGCAGTATTTT. Its protein product is CASSQATLAGGPDTQYF. V usage is TRBV4-1 and J usage is TRBJ2-3; 9 bases are a match to TRBD2. The CDR3 length is 17 residues. Germline V gene lookup returns CDR1 MGHRA and CDR2 YSYEKL. V lost 3 bases to trimming and J lost 4 bases; unmatched junction nucleotides: 11.

For the CDR3, the DNA is TGTGCCATAAGAGACAGCTCTGGAAACACCATATATTTT. It encodes CAIRDSSGNTIYF. The chain carries TRBV10-3 and TRBJ1-3; TRBD1 might be the D (5 bases). Trimming shortened V by 9 bases and J by 0 bases, and 9 bases separated the two germline ends. The CDR3 is 13 residues long. In germline, CDR1 is ENHRY, CDR2 SYGVKD.